Shown below are 2 T cell receptor beta chains from a single sample sequenced in a study of T-cell reconstitution after alpha-beta-depleted transplantation in children. Construction of the TCRbeta library involved unique molecular identifiers. Using its own MiXCR run on the PCR reads, TCRdb lists one record per CDR3 protein. The profile covers approximately 980,000 distinct CDR3 sequences, with less than 30% appearing a single time and more than 25% taken by the ten largest. The source material was PBMCs, mostly from graft donor cells, sampled 360 days after TCRalphabeta/CD19-depleted stem cell transplant. These receptors were collected from a boy under two years old who had a stem cell transplant for SCID, so the T cells may come from the graft donor.

V is TRBV6-2 or TRBV6-3 and J is TRBJ1-1, with D hard to call. CDR3 length equals 12 residues. The V end lost 2 bases, the J end lost 10 bases, and 11 bases lay between the germline ends. Germline V gene data show CDR1 as MNHEY and CDR2 as SVGEGT. The CDR3 reads CASSYPSTRAFF. CDR3 nucleotide sequence: TGTGCCAGCAGTTACCCTTCCACTAGAGCTTTCTTT.

This clonotype was counted between two and nine times. The chain is built from TRBV2 and TRBJ2-3; 8 bases are shared with TRBD1. Germline V gene sequence: CDR1 SNHLY, CDR2 FYNNEI. After removal of 6 bases from V and 7 bases from J, the junction contained 3 bases not matched to a gene. This CDR3 spans 12 amino acids. CDR3 protein: CASRDRVNTQYF. Here the CDR3 DNA reads TGTGCCAGCAGGGACAGGGTGAATACGCAGTATTTT.